This T cell receptor (beta chain) appears in the sequencing data of a study of T cell clonotyping in hematopoietic cell transplantation. J lost 4 bases, V lost 5 bases, and 8 bases had no gene match. The germline V gene has CDR1 LNHDA and CDR2 SQIVND (reference sequence). The CDR3 extends over 17 amino acids. Time point specified: recipient sample about 28 days before transplant, after cytoreduction. The protocol was immunoSEQ multiplex PCR, while the TCRdb copy is restricted to in-frame clones and leaves out a portion. The sample records some 13,000 clones, over 70% being singletons. The J gene is TRBJ2-2, the V gene TRBV19; TRBD2 matches 12 bases. Sequenced here: peripheral blood mononuclear cells, sampled before stem cell transplant. The receptor was isolated from a man aged 55 to 70 with acute myeloid leukemia. Some clones in this sample may be carry-over from other donors' samples. CDR3: CASSRSSGGALTGELFF. The CDR3, as DNA: TGTGCCAGTAGTCGCTCTAGCGGGGGGGCCCTCACCGGGGAGCTGTTTTTT.